This T cell receptor beta chain comes out of a study of T-cell memory formation after mild COVID-19 (dated by TCRdb to 2020 to 2023). Broadly, across the study: TCR sequence clusters from the two donors were largely donor specific. In two donors, T-cell clones that expanded and contracted after mild COVID-19 were followed by sequencing TCRalpha and TCRbeta repertoires longitudinally. Two young, previously healthy adult volunteers made up the cohort, one male and one female.

Sequenced on an Illumina NovaSeq 6000. TCRalpha and TCRbeta cDNA libraries were constructed by 5'RACE with constant-segment primers, with sample barcodes and unique molecular identifiers being introduced. Trizol reagent was used to extract RNA from every sample. Libraries were amplified in two PCR steps, with a second sample barcode and Illumina TruSeq adapters added in the second step. Libraries were sequenced on an Illumina NovaSeq with 2 x 150 bp paired-end reads. In the authors' own workflow: The reads were demultiplexed and collapsed into UMI-guided consensus sequences using migec v1.2.7. With mixcr v2.1.11, UMI consensuses were aligned to TRA and TRB V and J templates and assembled into clonotypes. A clonotype was counted as expanded or contracted only when both edgeR and NoisET called the clonotype significant, with the noise models trained on biological replicates. edgeR calls used a false discovery rate-adjusted p below 0.01 and a log2 fold-change threshold of 1. As an exploratory analysis of dynamics, max-normalized trajectories of the 1000 most abundant clonotypes were examined by PCA with hierarchical clustering. Each responding clone was given a CD4 or CD8 phenotype based on the CD4+ and CD8+ repertoires, which had been sequenced separately. Starting from the raw public reads, TCRdb applied fastp trimming at Q25, assembled clones with MiXCR and retained in-frame beta chains. Rows are unified per CDR3 protein, each entry keeping the most common DNA and genes. TCRdb's processing, not the authors', yielded these V and J calls. The sample yields under 300,000 distinct CDR3 sequences; 7% to 10% were counted once. The ten largest clonotypes hold roughly 22% of the sample.

PBMCs were isolated by Ficoll-Paque density gradient centrifugation. Points the paper makes about the study in general: From day 15 to 85, contracting clones showed balanced CD4/CD8 phenotypes, whereas a second wave of clones that expanded from day 15 to 37 leaned towards CD4+. Only a couple of mild cases were covered in the study, and larger cohorts including severe cases with pre-infection samples were considered necessary. Some responding clones were detected in pre-infection memory, which suggested that pre-existing cross-reactive memory T cells had joined the SARS-CoV-2 response. Whether the second-wave clones peaking on day 37 were SARS-CoV-2 specific was not confirmed. Contracting CD4+ clones were found mainly in CM and EM memory subsets, while CD8+ clones were enriched in EMRA.

V is shortened by 6 bases, J by 0 bases, and the region joining them spans 14 bases. The germline V gene (reference sequence) specifies DFQATT as CDR1 and SNEGSKA as CDR2. Taken from cysteine to phenylalanine, the CDR3 has 14 residues. Solely the CDR3 DNA is kept, with 42 bases framed from the first base. There are many counts of this clonotype. Its antigen is not yet known. The sample holds no much larger clone one base away, and base qualities are not on file. The chain joins TRBV20-1 to TRBJ1-1; the D gene identity is not certain. The specimen sequenced was PBMCs or a T cell subset sorted from them (not recorded which). The receptor was isolated from a young man who had mild COVID-19 (a few samples of this study predate the infection). The sample titles of this study are shuffled in the database, so cell type and time point are left out; the donor was told from shared clones. This receptor has the CDR3 CSALTGRLNTEAFF. The base sequence is TGCAGTGCCCTAACCGGTCGGTTGAACACTGAAGCTTTCTTT.